A single sample is the source of the 18 T cell receptor beta chains below, sequenced in a study of shared clonotypes between healthy human individuals. Produced via immunoSEQ multiplex PCR; TCRdb's table is partial and in-frame only. The sample contains about 450,000 clones, less than 80% of which appear only once. Source material: PBMCs. These receptors came from a middle-aged woman in good health. Some clones in this sample may be carry-over from other donors' samples.

This clone was seen only a few times. J is TRBJ2-7 and V is TRBV7-9, with TRBD2 matching 9 bases. Germline V gives CDR1 SEHNR, CDR2 FQNEAQ (reference sequence). V was clipped by 5 bases and J by 5 bases; unmatched bases: 7. This CDR3 is built from 14 residues. The CDR3, as DNA: TGTGCCAGCAGCCATAGCGGGAGTATCAACGAGCAGTACTTC. This encodes CASSHSGSINEQYF.

The J gene is TRBJ2-2, the V gene TRBV9; a weak D match, TRBD1 (5 bases). In germline, CDR1 is SGDLS, CDR2 YYNGEE. With 2 bases removed from V and 1 base from J, the gap between germline ends came to 12 bases. The CDR3 has 16 amino acids. The chain's CDR3 is CASSVSQGQNTGELFF. CDR3 DNA sequence: TGTGCCAGCAGCGTTTCGCAGGGTCAGAACACCGGGGAGCTGTTTTTT.

The chain links TRBV30 to TRBJ2-2; the match to TRBD2 covers 7 bases. From germline, CDR1 is GTSNPN and CDR2 SVGIG (reference sequence). The length of the CDR3 is 19 residues. V lost 5 bases to trimming and J lost 6 bases; unmatched junction nucleotides: 24. The CDR3 DNA is TGTGCCTGGTACGAGCGGGGACTGGCGGGGAATCGAGGAGCCGGGGAGCTGTTTTTT. Translated, it gives CAWYERGLAGNRGAGELFF.

The chain couples TRBV2 to TRBJ2-1; 7 bases align to TRBD1. V lost 7 bases, J lost 6 bases, and 6 bases stayed unmatched. The CDR3 has 13 residues. Germline lookup yields CDR1 SNHLY and CDR2 FYNNEI. The CDR3 sequence: CASTDRVVNEQFF. CDR3 in DNA: TGTGCCAGCACCGACAGGGTGGTCAATGAGCAGTTCTTC. Full variable domain (rest looked up from reference TRBV2 and TRBJ2-1): EPEVTQTPSHQVTQMGQEVILRCVPISNHLYFYWYRQILGQKVEFLVSFYNNEISEKSEIFDDQFSVERPDGSNFTLKIRSTKLEDSAMYFCASTDRVVNEQFFGPGTRLTVL.

The rearrangement joins TRBV5-3 to TRBJ2-1; D not certain. TRBV5-3 is placed among ORFs of uncertain function. The V end lost 0 bases, the J end lost 7 bases, and 8 bases lay between the germline ends. This CDR3 region has 13 residues. The CDR3 spells CARSLADQNEQFF. In DNA form, the CDR3 reads TGTGCCAGAAGCTTGGCGGACCAGAATGAGCAGTTCTTC.

The CDR3 DNA reads as TGCGCCAGCAGCCGCCTACGTGGGCAGGGGTCCTACGAGCAGTACTTC. Its translation is CASSRLRGQGSYEQYF. This chain joins TRBV4-1 and TRBJ2-7; a weak D match, TRBD1 (6 bases). Germline loops: CDR1 MGHRA, CDR2 YSYEKL. This CDR3 comprises 16 residues. V lost 4 bases, J lost 1 base, and 17 bases lay in between.

The chain carries TRBV18 and TRBJ2-7; tentative D call: TRBD1 (5 bases). The CDR3 has 12 amino acids. Trimming shortened V by 3 bases and J by 7 bases, and 10 bases separated the two germline ends. Per germline, CDR1 KGHSH and CDR2 LQKENI. In DNA form, the CDR3 reads TGTGCCAGCTCACCCCAGGGTAATGAGCAGTACTTC. Residues: CASSPQGNEQYF.

For this clone: The sample carries other DNA sequences with the same CDR3. The chain uses TRBV28 and TRBJ2-7; TRBD1 matches at 9 bases. The V and J ends lost 5 bases and 2 bases, in that order; junction bases with no gene match: 7. This CDR3 spans 15 amino acids. CDR1 MDHEN and CDR2 SYDVKM come from the germline V gene. CDR3 sequence: CASSAPGTGPYEQYF. CDR3 nucleotide sequence: TGTGCCAGCAGTGCCCCCGGGACAGGGCCCTACGAGCAGTACTTC.

The rearrangement links TRBV18 to TRBJ2-3; TRBD2 matches at 11 bases. Germline lookup yields CDR1 KGHSH and CDR2 LQKENI. This CDR3 is built from 16 residues. V shed 1 base, J shed 3 bases, and the junction held 3 bases outside the gene matches. The CDR3 DNA reads TGTGCCAGCTCACCACTAGCGGGAGGGCCAACAGATACGCAGTATTTT. It is translated as CASSPLAGGPTDTQYF.

This clone was recorded once. The chain carries TRBV7-2 and TRBJ2-5, with D possibly TRBD1 on 5 matching bases. The length of the CDR3 is 14 residues. The germline gives CDR1 SGHTA, CDR2 FQGNSA. Trimming stripped 1 base from V and 1 base from J, with 7 bases between. The CDR3 loop is CASSLVTGQETQYF. The CDR3 DNA is TGTGCCAGCAGCTTAGTCACAGGCCAAGAGACCCAGTACTTC.

The V call is TRBV6-1, the J call TRBJ2-5, with D possibly matching TRBD1 (6 bases). Germline V lookup: CDR1 MNHNS, CDR2 SASEGT. The ends were cut back, 3 bases at V and 7 bases at J, with 15 bases in the middle. CDR3 length equals 14 residues. The CDR3 loop reads CASSDVGAWGTQYF. CDR3 DNA: TGTGCCAGCAGTGATGTGGGGGCTTGGGGGACCCAGTACTTC.

V is TRBV19 and J is TRBJ2-1, with D hard to call. Between the trimmed V and J ends, which lost 5 bases and 0 bases, there was a span of 17 bases. The CDR3 is made up of 17 amino acids. In germline, CDR1 is LNHDA, CDR2 SQIVND (reference sequence). The DNA for the CDR3 is TGTGCCAGTAGTCCTTTAGGGCGGCTGAGCTCCTACAATGAGCAGTTCTTC. This translates into CASSPLGRLSSYNEQFF.

The V gene is TRBV15, the J gene TRBJ1-5; 8 nucleotides line up with TRBD1. The CDR3 is 12 residues long. The V gene's germline CDR1 is LNHNV and CDR2 YYDKDF (reference sequence). The V segment lost 5 bases and the J segment 7 bases; nucleotides outside the gene matches: 1. CDR3 in DNA: TGTGCCACCAGCTACAGGGGGCAGCCCCAGCATTTT. The encoded protein is CATSYRGQPQHF. Supplemented by reference TRBV15 and TRBJ1-5, the full variable domain reads DAMVIQNPRYQVTQFGKPVTLSCSQTLNHNVMYWYQQKSSQAPKLLFHYYDKDFNNEADTPDNFQSRRPNTSFCFLDIRSPGLGDTAMYLCATSYRGQPQHFGDGTRLSIL.

This sequence joins TRBV30 and TRBJ2-1; D ambiguous. Germline CDR1 is GTSNPN and CDR2 is SVGIG (reference sequence). V dropped 0 bases and J dropped 3 bases, with 6 bases sitting between them. CDR3 size: 13 residues. Here the CDR3 reads CAWSVKLYNEQFF. CDR3 DNA: TGTGCCTGGAGTGTGAAACTCTACAATGAGCAGTTCTTC.

The chain couples TRBV4-2 to TRBJ2-1, with TRBD2 as a possible D gene (6 bases). The CDR3 spans 16 residues. Trimming took 0 bases from V and 4 from J, leaving 13 bases between them. Per germline, CDR1 LGHNA and CDR2 YNFKEQ. The chain's CDR3 is CASSQDGRGSYNEQFF. The CDR3 coding sequence is TGTGCCAGCAGCCAAGATGGGCGGGGCTCTTACAATGAGCAGTTCTTC.

This chain connects TRBV27 to TRBJ2-2; perhaps TRBD1 as D (5 bases). CDR1 and CDR2 (germline): MNHEY, SMNVEV (reference sequence). This CDR3 has 15 amino acids. Trimming stripped 3 bases from V and 3 bases from J, with 11 bases between. The chain's CDR3 is CASSFARADTGELFF. The CDR3 DNA follows: TGTGCCAGCAGTTTCGCCAGGGCGGACACCGGGGAGCTGTTTTTT.

The chain has TRBV5-4 and TRBJ2-7, with D perhaps matching TRBD2 (6 bases). There are 14 residues in the CDR3. Trimming removed 2 bases from V and 6 bases from J, with 15 bases in between. In germline, CDR1 is SGHNT, CDR2 YYREEE (reference sequence). DNA of the CDR3: TGTGCCAGCAGCTTTTGGGACTCGCGTGGCGAGCAGTACTTC. It codes for CASSFWDSRGEQYF.

The chain combines TRBV4-1 with TRBJ2-7, with 12 bases that match TRBD2. Trimming removed 2 bases from V and 0 bases from J; junction bases left unmatched: 2. This CDR3 is 16 amino acids long. In germline, CDR1 is MGHRA, CDR2 YSYEKL. Here the CDR3 reads CASSQMTSGSSYEQYF. The CDR3 nucleotides read TGCGCCAGCAGCCAAATGACTAGCGGGAGCTCCTACGAGCAGTACTTC.